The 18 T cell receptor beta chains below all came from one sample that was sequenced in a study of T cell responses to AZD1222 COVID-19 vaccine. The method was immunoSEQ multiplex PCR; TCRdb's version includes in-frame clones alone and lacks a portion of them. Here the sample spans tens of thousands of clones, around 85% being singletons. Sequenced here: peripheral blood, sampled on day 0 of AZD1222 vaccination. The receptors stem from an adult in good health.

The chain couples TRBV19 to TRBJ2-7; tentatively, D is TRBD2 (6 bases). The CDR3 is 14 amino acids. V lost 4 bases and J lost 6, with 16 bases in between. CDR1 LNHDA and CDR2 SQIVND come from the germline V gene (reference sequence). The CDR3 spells CASSTSGGAGEQYF. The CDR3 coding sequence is TGTGCCAGTAGTACGTCGGGTGGAGCGGGCGAGCAGTACTTC.

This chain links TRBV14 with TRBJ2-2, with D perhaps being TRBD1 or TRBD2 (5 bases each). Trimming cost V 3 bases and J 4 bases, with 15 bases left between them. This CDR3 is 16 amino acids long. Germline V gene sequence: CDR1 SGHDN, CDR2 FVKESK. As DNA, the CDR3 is TGTGCCAGCAGCCACCAGATCGGGGCGGGCACCGGGGAGCTGTTTTTT. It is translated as CASSHQIGAGTGELFF.

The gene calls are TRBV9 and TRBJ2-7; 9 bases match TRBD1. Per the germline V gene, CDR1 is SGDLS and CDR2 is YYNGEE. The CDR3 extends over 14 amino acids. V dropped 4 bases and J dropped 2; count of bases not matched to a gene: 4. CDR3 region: CASSLGQGAYEQYF. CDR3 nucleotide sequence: TGTGCCAGCAGCTTGGGACAGGGTGCCTACGAGCAGTACTTC.

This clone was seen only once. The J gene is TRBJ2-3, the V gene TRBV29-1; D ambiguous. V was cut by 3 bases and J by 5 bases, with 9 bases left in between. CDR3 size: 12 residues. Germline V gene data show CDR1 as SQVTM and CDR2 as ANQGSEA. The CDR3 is CSVDPDQDTQYF. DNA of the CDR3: TGCAGCGTTGACCCCGACCAAGATACGCAGTATTTT.

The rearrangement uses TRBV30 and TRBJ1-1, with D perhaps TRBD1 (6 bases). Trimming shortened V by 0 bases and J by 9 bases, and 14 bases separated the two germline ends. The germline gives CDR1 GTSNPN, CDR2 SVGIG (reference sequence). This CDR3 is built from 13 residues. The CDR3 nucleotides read TGTGCCTGGAGTGTTCGCCACAGGGATAAAGCTTTCTTT. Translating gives CAWSVRHRDKAFF.

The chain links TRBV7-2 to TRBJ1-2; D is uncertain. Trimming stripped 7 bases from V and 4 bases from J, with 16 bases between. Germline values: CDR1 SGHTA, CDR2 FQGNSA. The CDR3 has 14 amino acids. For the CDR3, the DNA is TGTGCCAGCACCCCTCGGCGGGAGCCCTATGGCTACACCTTC. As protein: CASTPRREPYGYTF.

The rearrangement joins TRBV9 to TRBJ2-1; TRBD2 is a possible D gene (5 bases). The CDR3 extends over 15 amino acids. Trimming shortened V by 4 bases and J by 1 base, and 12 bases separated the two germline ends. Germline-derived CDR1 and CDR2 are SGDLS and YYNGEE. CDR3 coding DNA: TGTGCCAGCAGCCCGCCGGGGTCTTCCTACAATGAGCAGTTCTTC. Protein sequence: CASSPPGSSYNEQFF.

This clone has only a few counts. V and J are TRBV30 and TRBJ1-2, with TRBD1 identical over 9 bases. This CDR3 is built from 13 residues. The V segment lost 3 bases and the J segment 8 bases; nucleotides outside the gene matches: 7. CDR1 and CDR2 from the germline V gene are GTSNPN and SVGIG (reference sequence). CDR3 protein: CAWRVGDRVGYTF. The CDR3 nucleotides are TGTGCCTGGAGGGTTGGGGACAGGGTAGGCTACACCTTC.

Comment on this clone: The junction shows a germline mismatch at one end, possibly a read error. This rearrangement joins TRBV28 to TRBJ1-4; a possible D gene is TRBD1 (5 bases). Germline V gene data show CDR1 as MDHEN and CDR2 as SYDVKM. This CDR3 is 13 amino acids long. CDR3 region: CASSPPPGGVRIF. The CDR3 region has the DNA TGTGCCAGCAGTCCCCCACCGGGGGGGGTTAGGATTTTT.

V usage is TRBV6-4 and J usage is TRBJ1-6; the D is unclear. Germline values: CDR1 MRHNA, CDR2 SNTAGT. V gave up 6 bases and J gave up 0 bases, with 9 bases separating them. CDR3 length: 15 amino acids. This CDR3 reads CASREQSSYNSPLHF. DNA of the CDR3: TGTGCCAGCAGGGAACAGAGCTCCTATAATTCACCCCTCCACTTT.

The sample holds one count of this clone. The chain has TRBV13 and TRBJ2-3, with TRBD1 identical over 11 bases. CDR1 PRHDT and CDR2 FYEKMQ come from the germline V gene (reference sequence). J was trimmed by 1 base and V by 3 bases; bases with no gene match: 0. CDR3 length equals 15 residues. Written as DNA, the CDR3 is TGTGCCAGCAGCTTGGGACAGGGGGGCACAGATACGCAGTATTTT. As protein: CASSLGQGGTDTQYF.

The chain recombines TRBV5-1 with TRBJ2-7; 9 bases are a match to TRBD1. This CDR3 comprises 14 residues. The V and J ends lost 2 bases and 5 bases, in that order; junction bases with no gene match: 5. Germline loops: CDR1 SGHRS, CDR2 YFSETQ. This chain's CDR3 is CASSFKQGANEQYF. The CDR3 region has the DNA TGCGCCAGCAGCTTTAAACAGGGGGCGAACGAGCAGTACTTC.

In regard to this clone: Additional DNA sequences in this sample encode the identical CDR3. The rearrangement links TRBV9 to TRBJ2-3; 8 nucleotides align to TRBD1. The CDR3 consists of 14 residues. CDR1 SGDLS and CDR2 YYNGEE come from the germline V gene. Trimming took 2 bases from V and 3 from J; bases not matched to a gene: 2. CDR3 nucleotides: TGTGCCAGCAGCGTCGGACAGGGTACAGATACGCAGTATTTT. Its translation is CASSVGQGTDTQYF.

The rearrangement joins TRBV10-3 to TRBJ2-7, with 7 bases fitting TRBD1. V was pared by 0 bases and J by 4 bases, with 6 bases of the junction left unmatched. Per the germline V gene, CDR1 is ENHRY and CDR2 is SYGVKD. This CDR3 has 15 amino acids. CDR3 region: CAISESGDRIYEQYF. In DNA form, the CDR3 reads TGTGCCATCAGTGAGTCAGGGGACAGAATATACGAGCAGTACTTC.

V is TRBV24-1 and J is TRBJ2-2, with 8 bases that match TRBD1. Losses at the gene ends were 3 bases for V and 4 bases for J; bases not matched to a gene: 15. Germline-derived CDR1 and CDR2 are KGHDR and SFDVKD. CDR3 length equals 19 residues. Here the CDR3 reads CATSDPTAWTGLSTGELFF. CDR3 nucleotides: TGTGCCACCAGTGATCCCACCGCCTGGACAGGGCTTAGCACCGGGGAGCTGTTTTTT.

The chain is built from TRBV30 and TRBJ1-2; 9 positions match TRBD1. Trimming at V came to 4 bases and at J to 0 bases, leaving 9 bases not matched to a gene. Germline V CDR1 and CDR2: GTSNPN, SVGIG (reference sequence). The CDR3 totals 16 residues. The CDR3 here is CAWTPGQGISNYGYTF. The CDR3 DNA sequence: TGTGCCTGGACCCCGGGACAGGGAATTTCTAACTATGGCTACACCTTC.

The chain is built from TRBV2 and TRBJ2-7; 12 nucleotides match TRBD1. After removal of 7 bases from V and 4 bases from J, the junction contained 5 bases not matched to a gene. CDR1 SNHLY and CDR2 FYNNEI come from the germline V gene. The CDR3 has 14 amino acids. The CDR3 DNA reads TGTGCCAGCAATCCGGGACAGGGGGCTTACGAGCAGTACTTC. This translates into CASNPGQGAYEQYF.

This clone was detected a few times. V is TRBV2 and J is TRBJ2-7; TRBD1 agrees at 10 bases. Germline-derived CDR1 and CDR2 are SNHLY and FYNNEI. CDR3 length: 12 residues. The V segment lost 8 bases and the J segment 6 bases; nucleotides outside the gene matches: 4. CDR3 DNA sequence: TGTGCCAGCGGGACAGGGGTGGGCGAGCAGTACTTC. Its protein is CASGTGVGEQYF.